Below, 8 T cell receptor beta chains from the same sample are listed, as sequenced in a study of graft-versus-host responses after intestinal transplantation. These receptors are not linked to any known antigen. Using immunoSEQ multiplex PCR, the repertoire was profiled, and TCRdb retains in-frame clones only, with some absent. The sample carries 75,000 to 100,000 clones, over 85% recorded once. Material: unstimulated CD8+ T cells sorted from spleen or lymph node cells, obtained before intestinal transplant. These receptors all come from a human donor who received an intestinal transplant.

The rearrangement links TRBV11-3 to TRBJ2-7, with TRBD1 as a possible D gene (5 bases). The V gene's germline CDR1 is SGHNT and CDR2 YENEEA. The CDR3 contains 15 residues. Trimming shortened V by 10 bases and J by 2 bases, and 21 bases separated the two germline ends. CDR3 in DNA: TGTGCCATATTCAGGGTATCTACCCTCCCCTACGAGCAGTACTTC. Amino acids: CAIFRVSTLPYEQYF.

A single count supports this clone. The rearrangement joins TRBV5-1 to TRBJ2-1, with D maybe TRBD2 (6 bases). The CDR3 loop spans 17 amino acids. Trimming took 0 bases from V and 0 from J, leaving 13 bases between them. Germline V lookup: CDR1 SGHRS, CDR2 YFSETQ. Here the CDR3 DNA reads TGCGCCAGCAGCTTGGCGGGGGAGCTGCCCTCCTACAATGAGCAGTTCTTC. This gives the protein CASSLAGELPSYNEQFF. The full variable domain, rest sourced from reference TRBV5-1 and TRBJ2-1, is KAGVTQTPRYLIKTRGQQVTLSCSPISGHRSVSWYQQTPGQGLQFLFEYFSETQRNKGNFPGRFSGRQFSNSRSEMNVSTLELGDSALYLCASSLAGELPSYNEQFFGPGTRLTVL.

This chain uses TRBV27 with TRBJ2-1; D is unresolved. Germline V gene sequence: CDR1 MNHEY, CDR2 SMNVEV (reference sequence). The CDR3 covers 11 residues. V dropped 3 bases and J dropped 9 bases, with 6 bases sitting between them. In nucleotides, the CDR3 is TGTGCCAGCAGTTTTGGCAGTGAGCAGTTCTTC. This codes for CASSFGSEQFF.

This sequence joins TRBV30 and TRBJ2-6; D gene uncertain. This CDR3 contains 12 residues. Germline CDR1 reads GTSNPN; CDR2 reads SVGIG (reference sequence). Deletions cut 2 bases from V and 4 bases from J, with 3 bases between. CDR3 coding DNA: TGTGCCTGGAGTCTCGGGGCCAACGTCCTGACTTTC. It codes for CAWSLGANVLTF.

The V gene is TRBV9, the J gene TRBJ2-3; 9 nucleotides agree with TRBD2. CDR1 and CDR2 (germline): SGDLS, YYNGEE. There are 15 residues in the CDR3. Trimming removed 3 bases from V and 2 bases from J; junction bases left unmatched: 4. CDR3 sequence (DNA): TGTGCCAGCAGCGCGGTAGCGGGAGCCACAGATACGCAGTATTTT. Its translation: CASSAVAGATDTQYF. The entire variable domain, with the rest obtained from reference TRBV9 and TRBJ2-3, is as follows: DSGVTQTPKHLITATGQRVTLRCSPRSGDLSVYWYQQSLDQGLQFLIQYYNGEERAKGNILERFSAQQFPDLHSELNLSSLELGDSALYFCASSAVAGATDTQYFGPGTRLTVL.

This chain uses TRBV6-1 with TRBJ2-7, with 7 bases matching TRBD2. CDR3 size: 14 residues. Losses at the gene ends were 10 bases for V and 0 bases for J; bases not matched to a gene: 9. The germline V gene has CDR1 MNHNS and CDR2 SASEGT. DNA of the CDR3: TGTGCCACCCGTCCTTCTAGCGGCTCCTACGAGCAGTACTTC. This gives the protein CATRPSSGSYEQYF.

Here the CDR3 DNA reads TGTGCCAGCAGCGGGGGCAGCCCAAGAGGGACCCAGTACTTC. Protein product: CASSGGSPRGTQYF. This rearrangement joins TRBV7-9 to TRBJ2-5; perhaps TRBD1 as D (6 bases). The CDR3 is 14 residues long. The V end was cut by 5 bases, the J end by 7 bases, with 17 bases between. Germline V gene lookup returns CDR1 SEHNR and CDR2 FQNEAQ (reference sequence).

The chain uses TRBV6-1 and TRBJ1-1, with TRBD1 matching 8 bases. The trim removed 1 base at V and 6 bases at J, leaving 7 bases unmatched. The CDR3 length is 15 residues. Looked up from germline, CDR1 is MNHNS and CDR2 is SASEGT. The CDR3 spells CASSEGAGGDPEAFF. CDR3 coding DNA: TGTGCCAGCAGTGAAGGCGCAGGGGGCGATCCTGAAGCTTTCTTT.